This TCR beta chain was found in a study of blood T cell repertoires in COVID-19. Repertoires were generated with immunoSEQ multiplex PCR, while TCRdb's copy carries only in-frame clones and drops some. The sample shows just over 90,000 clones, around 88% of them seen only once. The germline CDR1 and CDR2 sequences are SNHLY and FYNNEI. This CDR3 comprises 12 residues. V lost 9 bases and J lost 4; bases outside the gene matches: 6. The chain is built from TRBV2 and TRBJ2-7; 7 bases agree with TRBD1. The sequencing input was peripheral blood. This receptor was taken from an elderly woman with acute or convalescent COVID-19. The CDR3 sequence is CASAQGVYEQYF. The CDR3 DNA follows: TGTGCCAGTGCCCAGGGGGTGTACGAGCAGTACTTC.